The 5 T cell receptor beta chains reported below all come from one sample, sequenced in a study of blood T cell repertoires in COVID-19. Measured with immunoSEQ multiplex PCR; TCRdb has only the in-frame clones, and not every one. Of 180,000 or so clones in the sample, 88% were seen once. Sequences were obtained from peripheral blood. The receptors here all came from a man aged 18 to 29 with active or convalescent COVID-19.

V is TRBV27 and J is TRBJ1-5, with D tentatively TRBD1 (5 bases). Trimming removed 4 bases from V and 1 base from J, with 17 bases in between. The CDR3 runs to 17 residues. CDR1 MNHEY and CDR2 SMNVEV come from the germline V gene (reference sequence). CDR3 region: CASSSTGTRGSNQPQHF. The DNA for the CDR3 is TGTGCCAGCAGTTCCACCGGGACTAGGGGAAGCAATCAGCCCCAGCATTTT.

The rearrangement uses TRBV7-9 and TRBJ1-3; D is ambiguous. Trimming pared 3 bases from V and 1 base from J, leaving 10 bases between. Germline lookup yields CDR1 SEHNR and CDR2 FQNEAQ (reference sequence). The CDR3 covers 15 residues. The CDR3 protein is CASSLGVGSGNTIYF. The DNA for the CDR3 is TGTGCCAGCAGCTTGGGCGTCGGATCTGGAAACACCATATATTTT.

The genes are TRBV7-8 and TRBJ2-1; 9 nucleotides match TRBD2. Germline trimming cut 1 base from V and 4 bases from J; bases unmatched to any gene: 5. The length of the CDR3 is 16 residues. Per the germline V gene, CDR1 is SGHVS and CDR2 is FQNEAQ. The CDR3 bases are TGTGCCAGCAGCTTAGGGGCTAGCGGGGCTTACAATGAGCAGTTCTTC. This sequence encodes CASSLGASGAYNEQFF.

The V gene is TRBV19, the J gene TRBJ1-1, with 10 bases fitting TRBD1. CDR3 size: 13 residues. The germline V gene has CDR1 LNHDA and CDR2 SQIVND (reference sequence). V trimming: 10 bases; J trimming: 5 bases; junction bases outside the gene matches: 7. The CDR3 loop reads CAIADRGGTEAFF. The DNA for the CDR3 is TGTGCCATTGCGGACAGGGGGGGGACTGAAGCTTTCTTT.

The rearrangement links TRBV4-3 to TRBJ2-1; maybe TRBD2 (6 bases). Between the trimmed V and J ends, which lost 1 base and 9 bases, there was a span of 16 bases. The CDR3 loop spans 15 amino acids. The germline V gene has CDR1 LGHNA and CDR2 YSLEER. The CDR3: CASSQGSGPLGEQFF. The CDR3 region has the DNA TGCGCCAGCAGCCAAGGTAGCGGCCCATTAGGTGAGCAGTTCTTC.